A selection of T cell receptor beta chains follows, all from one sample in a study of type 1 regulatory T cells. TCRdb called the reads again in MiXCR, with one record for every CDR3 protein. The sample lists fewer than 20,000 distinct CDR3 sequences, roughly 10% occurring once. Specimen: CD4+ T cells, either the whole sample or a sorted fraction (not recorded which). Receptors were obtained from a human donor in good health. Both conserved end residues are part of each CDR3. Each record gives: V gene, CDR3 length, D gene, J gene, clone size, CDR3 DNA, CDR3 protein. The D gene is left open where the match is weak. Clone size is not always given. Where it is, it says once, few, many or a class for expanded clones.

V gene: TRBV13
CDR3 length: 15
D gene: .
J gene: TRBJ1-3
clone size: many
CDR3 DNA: TGTGCCAGCAGCTACGGCATCATACTGGAAAACACCATATATTTT
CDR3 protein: CASSYGIILENTIYF

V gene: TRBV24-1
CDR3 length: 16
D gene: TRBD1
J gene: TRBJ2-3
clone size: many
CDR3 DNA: TGTGCCACCAGTGAACCTCAGGGGGCGGAATCAGATACGCAGTATTTT
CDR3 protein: CATSEPQGAESDTQYF

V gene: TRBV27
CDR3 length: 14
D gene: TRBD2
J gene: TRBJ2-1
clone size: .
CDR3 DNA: TGTGCCATTGCGACTAGCGGGAATTACAATGAGCAGTTCTTC
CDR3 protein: CAIATSGNYNEQFF

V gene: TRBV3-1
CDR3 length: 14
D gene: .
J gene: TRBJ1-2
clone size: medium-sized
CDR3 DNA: TGTGCCAGCAGCCAAGATACGGGGGGCTATGGCTACACCTTC
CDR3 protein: CASSQDTGGYGYTF

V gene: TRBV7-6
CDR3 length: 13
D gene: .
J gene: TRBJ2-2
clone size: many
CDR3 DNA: TGTGCCAGCAGCCAAACAGGGTCCGGGGAGCTGTTTTTT
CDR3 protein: CASSQTGSGELFF

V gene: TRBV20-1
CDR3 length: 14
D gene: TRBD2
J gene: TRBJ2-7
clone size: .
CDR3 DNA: TGCAGTGCCCGCCCTCTAGCGGGAGCTAATTACCGGTACTTC
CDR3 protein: CSARPLAGANYRYF

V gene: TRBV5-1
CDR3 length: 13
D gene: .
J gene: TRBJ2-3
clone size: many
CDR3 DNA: TGCGCCAGCAGCCGAGGGGACGGTGGGACGCAGTATTTT
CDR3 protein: CASSRGDGGTQYF

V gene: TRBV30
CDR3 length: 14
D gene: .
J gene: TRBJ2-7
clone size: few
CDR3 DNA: TGTGCCTGGGAGGGGGGGGCCCTCGGGGACGAGCAGTACTTC
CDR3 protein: CAWEGGALGDEQYF

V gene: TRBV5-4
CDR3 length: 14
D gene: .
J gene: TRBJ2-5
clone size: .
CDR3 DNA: TGTGCCAGCAGCTTTAGGGGGAGTCAAGAGACCCAGTACTTC
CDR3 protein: CASSFRGSQETQYF

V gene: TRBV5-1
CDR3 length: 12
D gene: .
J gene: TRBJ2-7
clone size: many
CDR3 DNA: TGCGCCAGCAGCTTTCAGGGCGGCGAGCAGTACTTC
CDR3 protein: CASSFQGGEQYF

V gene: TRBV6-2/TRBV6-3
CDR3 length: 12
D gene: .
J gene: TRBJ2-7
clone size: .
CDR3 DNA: TGTGCCATCCTAGGGAGCTCCTACGAGCAGTACTTC
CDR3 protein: CAILGSSYEQYF

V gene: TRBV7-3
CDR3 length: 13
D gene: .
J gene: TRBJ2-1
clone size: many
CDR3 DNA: TGTGCCAGCAGCTATACAACAGGAAATGAGCAGTTCTTC
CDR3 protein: CASSYTTGNEQFF

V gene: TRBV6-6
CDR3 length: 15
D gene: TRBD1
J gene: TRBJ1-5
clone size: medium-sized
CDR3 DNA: TGTGCCAGCAGTTACTTGGCAGGGGGCGTTGAGCCCCAGCATTTT
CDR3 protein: CASSYLAGGVEPQHF

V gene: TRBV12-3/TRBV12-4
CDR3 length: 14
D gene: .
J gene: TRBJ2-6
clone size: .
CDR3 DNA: TGTGCCAGCAGGACTCCCCAGGGGGCCAACGTCCTGACTTTC
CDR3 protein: CASRTPQGANVLTF

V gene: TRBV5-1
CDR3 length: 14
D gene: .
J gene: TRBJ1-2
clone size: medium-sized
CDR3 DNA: TGCGCCAGCAGCTTGGACGGGAACGTCTATGGCTACACCTTC
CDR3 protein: CASSLDGNVYGYTF

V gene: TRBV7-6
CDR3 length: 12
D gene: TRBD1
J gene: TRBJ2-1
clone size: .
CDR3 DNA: TGTGCCATCCAGGGGGCCTACAATGAGCAGTTCTTC
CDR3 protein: CAIQGAYNEQFF

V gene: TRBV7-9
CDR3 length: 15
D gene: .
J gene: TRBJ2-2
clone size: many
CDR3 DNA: TGTGCCAGCAGCCGTCTTTGGGTTAACACCGGGGAGCTGTTTTTT
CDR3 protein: CASSRLWVNTGELFF

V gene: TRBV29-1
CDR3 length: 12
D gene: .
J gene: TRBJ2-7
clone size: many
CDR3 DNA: TGCAGCGTTGCGACGGGCTCCTACGAGCAGTACTTC
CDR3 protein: CSVATGSYEQYF

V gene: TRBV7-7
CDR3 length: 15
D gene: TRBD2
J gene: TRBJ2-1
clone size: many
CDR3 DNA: TGTGCTAGCAGCTTAGGGACTAGCGCTGACAATGAGCAGTTCTTC
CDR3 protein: CASSLGTSADNEQFF

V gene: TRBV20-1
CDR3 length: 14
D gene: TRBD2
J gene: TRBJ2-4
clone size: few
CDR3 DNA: TGCAGTGCCCGAGCGGGAGGGGGCGTAAGCATTCAGTACTTC
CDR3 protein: CSARAGGGVSIQYF

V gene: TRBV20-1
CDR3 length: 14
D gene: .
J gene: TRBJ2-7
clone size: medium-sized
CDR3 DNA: TGCAGTGCTCTAAACTCGGGACAACCCTACGAGCAGTACTTC
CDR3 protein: CSALNSGQPYEQYF

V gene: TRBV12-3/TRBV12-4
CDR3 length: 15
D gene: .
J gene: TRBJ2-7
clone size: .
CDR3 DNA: TGTGCCAGCAGTTTTTCCCAGGGCAGCCCCTACGAGCAGTACTTC
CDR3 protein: CASSFSQGSPYEQYF

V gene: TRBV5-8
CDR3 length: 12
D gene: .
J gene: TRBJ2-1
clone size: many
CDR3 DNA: TGTGCCAGCAGCGTCCGGGCCGCCGAGCAGTTCTTC
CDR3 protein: CASSVRAAEQFF

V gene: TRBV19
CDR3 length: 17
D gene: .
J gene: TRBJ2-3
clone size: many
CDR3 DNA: TGTGCCAGTAGCGCAGCGAGGGGCTCGAGGTTCACAGATACGCAGTATTTT
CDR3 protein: CASSAARGSRFTDTQYF

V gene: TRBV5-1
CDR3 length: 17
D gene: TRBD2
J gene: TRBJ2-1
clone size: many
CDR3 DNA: TGCGCCAGCAGCGCCCCGGGACTAGCGGGAGGGCACGGTGAGCAGTTCTTC
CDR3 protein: CASSAPGLAGGHGEQFF

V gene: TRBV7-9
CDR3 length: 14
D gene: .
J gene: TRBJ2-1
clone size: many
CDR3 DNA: TGTGCCAGCAGCTTTGCAGGCTCCTACAATGAGCAGTTCTTC
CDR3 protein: CASSFAGSYNEQFF

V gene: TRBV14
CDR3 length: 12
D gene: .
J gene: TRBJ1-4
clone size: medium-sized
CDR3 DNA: TGTGCCAGCAGCCAGAACTCGGAAAAACTGTTTTTT
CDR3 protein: CASSQNSEKLFF

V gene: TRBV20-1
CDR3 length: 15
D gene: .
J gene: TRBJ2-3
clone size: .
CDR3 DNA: TGCAGTGCTAGAGACAGGGGCACTAGCACAGATACGCAGTATTTT
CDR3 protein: CSARDRGTSTDTQYF